This is a list of T cell receptor beta chains from one sample in a study of cytomegalovirus exposure and HLA in healthy donors. Sequencing used immunoSEQ multiplex PCR; TCRdb keeps in-frame clones, though not all of them. The repertoire includes roughly 140,000 clones, 70% to 85% of them detected once, and 5% to 7.5% sits in the top ten. Sequencing was carried out using PBMCs. The source is a woman aged 50 to 60 in good health and CMV-seropositive. CDR3s include the opening cysteine and the closing phenylalanine or tryptophan. Each record gives: D gene, CDR3 length, clone size, J gene, V gene, CDR3 protein, CDR3 DNA. The D gene is left open where the match is weak. Rows give clone size only sometimes, using once, few, many, or a class for an expanded clone.

TRBD2 15 - TRBJ2-7 TRBV28 CASSLGGRGAYEQYF TGTGCCAGCAGTTTGGGTGGGAGGGGAGCCTACGAGCAGTACTTC
- 15 - TRBJ2-3 TRBV9 CASSVAPSSADTQYF TGTGCCAGCAGCGTAGCTCCCTCTAGCGCAGATACGCAGTATTTT
- 16 - TRBJ2-7 TRBV5-1 CASSWTDGVPSYEQYF TGCGCCAGCAGCTGGACAGACGGAGTACCTTCCTACGAGCAGTACTTC
- 11 - TRBJ2-7 TRBV7-3 CASSTRVRRYF TGTGCCAGCAGCACCAGGGTACGACGGTACTTC
TRBD1 14 - TRBJ1-3 TRBV6-1 CASRGQGAGNTIYF TGTGCCAGCAGAGGACAGGGGGCTGGAAACACCATATATTTT
TRBD1 15 - TRBJ2-3 TRBV10-1 CASSMTGVSTDTQYF TGCGCCAGCAGTATGACAGGGGTCTCCACAGATACGCAGTATTTT
- 13 - TRBJ1-2 TRBV6-5 CASSERRSEGYTF TGTGCCAGCAGTGAAAGGCGATCGGAGGGCTACACCTTC
- 13 - TRBJ1-1 TRBV19 CASRSGQNTEAFF TGTGCCAGTAGGTCCGGACAAAACACTGAAGCTTTCTTT
TRBD2 13 - TRBJ2-1 TRBV5-4 CASGGGYYNEQFF TGTGCCTCCGGGGGAGGGTATTACAATGAGCAGTTCTTC
- 14 - TRBJ2-7 TRBV9 CASSPTGLRYEQYF TGTGCCAGCAGCCCAACAGGGTTGAGATACGAGCAGTACTTC
TRBD1 14 - TRBJ2-7 TRBV23-1 CASRIQGASYEQYF TGCGCCAGCAGAATACAGGGGGCCTCCTACGAGCAGTACTTC
- 10 - TRBJ1-1 TRBV29-1 CSVGALGAFF TGCAGCGTTGGGGCCCTTGGAGCTTTCTTT
- 14 - TRBJ1-2 TRBV6-1 CASSVGPGNYGYTF TGTGCCAGCAGTGTAGGTCCAGGTAACTATGGCTACACCTTC
- 12 - TRBJ2-1 TRBV29-1 CSVLQGSNEQFF TGCAGCGTTTTACAGGGATCCAATGAGCAGTTCTTC
- 15 - TRBJ1-6 TRBV6-6 CASTPTGNGGSPLHF TGTGCCAGCACTCCTACGGGGAATGGAGGGTCACCCCTCCACTTT
- 14 - TRBJ2-2 TRBV10-1 CASRRDMGTGELFF TGCGCCAGCCGTCGGGACATGGGGACCGGGGAGCTGTTTTTT
TRBD2 16 - TRBJ2-7 TRBV27 CASSSQYGGNSYEQYF TGTGCCAGCAGTTCCCAATACGGGGGGAACTCCTACGAGCAGTACTTC
- 13 - TRBJ2-3 TRBV7-9 CASSLRGLDTQYF TGTGCCAGCAGCTTAAGAGGGTTGGATACGCAGTATTTT
- 18 - TRBJ1-6 TRBV9 CASSVDPAQGPTNSPLHF TGTGCCAGCAGCGTAGACCCCGCCCAGGGCCCTACCAATTCACCCCTCCACTTT
TRBD1 14 - TRBJ2-7 TRBV18 CASSRGRDSYEQYF TGTGCCAGCTCACGCGGCCGGGACAGCTACGAGCAGTACTTC
- 18 once TRBJ2-3 TRBV4-1 CASSQDGRGATSTDTQYF TGCGCCAGCAGCCAAGATGGCCGGGGGGCCACTAGCACAGATACGCAGTATTTT